The present TCR beta chain was sequenced within a study of vaccination and CD4 T cells after COVID-19. Overall study: Researchers treated control cultures with a CEFX pool, an HIV-1 Nef pool, or no peptide.

CDR1 is MRHNA and CDR2 is SNTAGT in the germline V gene. Trimming shortened V by 3 bases and J by 3 bases, and 9 bases separated the two germline ends. There are 14 residues in the CDR3. The treatment is: approximately nine-day PBMC culture with coronavirus spike peptide pools or control peptides (ViraFEST assay). Two million PBMCs per well were cultured with 8.5 to 10 IU/ml IL-2 and about 10 ug/ml peptide pools. A single count supports this clonotype. Antigen unknown. Cultured CD4+ T cell DNA was sequenced using the Oncomine TCR Beta short-read assay. TCRdb independently ran MiXCR on the PCR reads; one entry per CDR3 protein. The table records 9,000 to 10,000 distinct CDR3 sequences, approximately 51% of them present only once.

The rearrangement uses TRBV6-4 and TRBJ1-5; weak D call: TRBD1 (5 bases). The sequence came from a human donor who had recovered from COVID-19. Sample: CD4+ T cells from blood, cultured in vitro. The CDR3 sequence: CASSEEGSNQPQHF. The CDR3 DNA is TGTGCCAGCAGTGAAGAGGGGTCCAATCAGCCCCAGCATTTT.